The 10 T cell receptor beta chains below all came from one sample that was sequenced in a study of tumor and adjacent non-tumor tissue in lung cancer. TCRbeta libraries were built with three rounds of nested PCR, modified from ARM-PCR. MiXCR, run by TCRdb on the multiplex PCR reads, gives a single entry per CDR3 protein. The data contain about 90,000 distinct CDR3 sequences, 65% to 80% of them singletons. The template was RNA from unsorted bulk tissue. This non-tumor lung sample came from over 3 cm beyond the tumor edge. Input material: distant non-tumor lung tissue. The receptor set was obtained from a woman aged 50 to 60 with non-small cell lung cancer.

In regard to this clonotype: This CDR3 is missing its conserved last phenylalanine or tryptophan, likely due to a read error. The rearrangement uses TRBV6-5 and TRBJ2-1, with a possible D match to TRBD2 (5 bases). The germline CDR1 and CDR2 sequences are MNHEY and SVGAGI. The CDR3 is 16 amino acids. CDR3 DNA sequence: TGTGCCAGCAGTTACGAACCTCTTGCAGACTACAATGAACAGTTCTTA. Its translation is CASSYEPLADYNEQFL.

A note on this clonotype: The final CDR3 position lacks the conserved phenylalanine or tryptophan, pointing to a likely read error. CDR3 amino acids: CASSEAQGDGANVLTI. For the CDR3, the DNA is TGTGCCAGCAGTGAGGCACAGGGCGATGGGGCCAACGTCCTGACTATA. This chain connects TRBV6-1 to TRBJ2-6; TRBD1 is a possible D gene (6 bases). Germline CDR1 is MNHNS and CDR2 is SASEGT. The CDR3 is 16 residues long. V dropped 3 bases and J dropped 3 bases, with 12 bases sitting between them.

Remarks on this clonotype: A read error is likely, as this CDR3 ends without the conserved phenylalanine or tryptophan. The J gene is TRBJ2-5, the V gene TRBV11-1, with 9 bases identical to TRBD1. Germline V gene data show CDR1 as SGHAT and CDR2 as FQDESV (reference sequence). This CDR3 is built from 12 residues. Written as DNA, the CDR3 is TGTGACAGCAGCTCGATGGGACAGGGCCAGTACCTC. The encoded protein is CDSSSMGQGQYL.

Worth noting for this clonotype: A junction end diverges from the germline sequence, so it may reflect a read error. The V and J genes are TRBV4-1 and TRBJ1-1; 10 bases are shared with TRBD1. CDR3 length: 15 amino acids. The germline gives CDR1 MGHRA, CDR2 YSYEKL. The CDR3 sequence is CASSSRQGANTGASF. CDR3 nucleotide sequence: TGCGCCAGCAGCTCTCGACAGGGGGCGAACACTGGAGCTTCCTTT.

For this clonotype: One end of the junction fails to match germline, which may point to a read error. This chain connects TRBV11-2 to TRBJ2-7, with 7 bases matching TRBD1. The CDR3 has 15 amino acids. Germline-derived CDR1 and CDR2 are SGHAT and FQNNGV. CDR3 in DNA: TGTGCAAGCAGGACCGTGACAGGGCGCACCTACGAGCAGTACTTC. The encoded protein is CASRTVTGRTYEQYF.

With regard to this clonotype: The germline gene is not matched at one end of the junction; a read error may be the cause. This chain uses TRBV6-6 with TRBJ2-7, with D perhaps TRBD2 (6 bases). Germline assignment: CDR1 MNHNY and CDR2 SVGAGI (reference sequence). The CDR3 extends over 14 amino acids. The CDR3 loop reads CTSTVPAGSDEQYF. DNA for the CDR3: TGTACCAGCACCGTCCCGGCGGGATCGGATGAGCAGTACTTC.

This clonotype was picked up many times. This chain connects TRBV29-1 to TRBJ2-2; D is undetermined. CDR3 size: 15 residues. CDR1 SQVTM and CDR2 ANQGSEA come from the germline V gene. Trimming left V 4 bases short and J 0 bases short, with 12 bases between. The CDR3 reads CSVAHQLTNTGELFF. The CDR3, as DNA: TGCAGCGTTGCACATCAACTAACGAACACCGGGGAGCTGTTTTTT.

On this clonotype itself: A much larger clone lies a single base off, so this may be a read error. V is TRBV21-1 and J is TRBJ2-7; the table names TRBD2, a call not compared with the DNA. TRBV21-1 is a pseudogene locus. The CDR3 loop spans 16 amino acids. This CDR3 is CASSKGGSVRSYVQYF. DNA for the CDR3: TGTGCCAGCAGCAAGGGCGGGAGTGTTCGGTCCTACGTGCAGTACTTC.

Note on this clonotype: The conserved phenylalanine or tryptophan is not found at the CDR3 terminus, so this likely reflects a read error. V usage is TRBV28 and J usage is TRBJ1-1; 7 nucleotides align to TRBD1. Germline loops: CDR1 MDHEN, CDR2 SYDVKM. The CDR3 extends over 18 amino acids. CDR3 sequence: CTSSLHPGSTGIDTGAFS. CDR3 bases: TGTACCAGCAGCCTCCACCCGGGATCGACAGGGATCGACACTGGAGCTTTCTCT.

On this clonotype: Sequence at one end of the junction differs from germline and may be a read error. This rearrangement joins TRBV11-2 to TRBJ2-1; 9 nucleotides agree with TRBD1. Germline CDR1 SGHAT, CDR2 FQNNGV. There are 16 residues in the CDR3. CDR3 residues: CVSSMVPGQGFTEQFF. CDR3 in DNA: TGTGTCAGCAGCATGGTACCGGGACAGGGATTCACTGAGCAGTTCTTC.